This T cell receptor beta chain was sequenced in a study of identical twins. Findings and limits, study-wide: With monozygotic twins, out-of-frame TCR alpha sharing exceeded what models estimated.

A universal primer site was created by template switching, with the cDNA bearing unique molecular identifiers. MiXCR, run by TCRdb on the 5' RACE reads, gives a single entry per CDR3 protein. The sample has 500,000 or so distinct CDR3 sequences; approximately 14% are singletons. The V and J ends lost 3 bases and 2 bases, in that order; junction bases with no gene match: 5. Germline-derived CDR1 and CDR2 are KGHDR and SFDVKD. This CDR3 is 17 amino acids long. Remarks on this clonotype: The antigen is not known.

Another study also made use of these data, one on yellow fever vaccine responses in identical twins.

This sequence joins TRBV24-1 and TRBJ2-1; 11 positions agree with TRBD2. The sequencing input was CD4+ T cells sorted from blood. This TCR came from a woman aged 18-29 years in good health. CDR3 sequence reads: CATSDRIAGGTYNEQFF. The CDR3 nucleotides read TGTGCCACCAGTGATCGAATAGCGGGAGGGACCTACAATGAGCAGTTCTTC.